A selection of T cell receptor beta chains follows, all from one sample in a study of tumor-infiltrating lymphocytes in primary liver carcinoma. TCRdb ran MiXCR on the multiplex PCR reads and lists one entry per CDR3 protein. Of about 54,000 distinct CDR3 sequences listed, 70% to 75% are singletons. The sample comprised liver tumor tissue from sampling region 2. The receptors shown here come from a man in his forties with primary liver carcinoma and hepatitis B virus infection. Both conserved end residues are part of each CDR3. D genes are given only for firm matches. Some rows mark clone size as missing; the rest say once, few, many or name a class of expanded clone.

j_gene,v_gene,abundance,d_gene,CDR3aa,CDR3nt
TRBJ2-7,TRBV6-5,once,NA,CASSYSRTERAAEQYF,TGTGCCAGCAGTTACTCGAGGACGGAGAGGGCTGCCGAGCAGTACTTC
TRBJ2-1,TRBV6-2/TRBV6-3,NA,NA,CATILSNEQFF,TGTGCCACCATTCTAAGTAATGAGCAGTTCTTC
TRBJ2-1,TRBV11-2,few,NA,CASSSRPSRRIYEQFF,TGTGCCAGCAGCTCGCGCCCCAGCAGGAGGATCTATGAACAATTCTTC
TRBJ2-5,TRBV11-2,medium-sized,NA,CASSLDQQGLGLETQYF,TGTGCCAGCAGCTTAGATCAACAGGGCCTGGGTCTAGAGACCCAGTACTTC
TRBJ1-1,TRBV29-1,NA,NA,CSVRQVLNTEAFF,TGCAGCGTTCGACAGGTACTGAACACTGAAGCTTTCTTT
TRBJ1-2,TRBV29-1,NA,NA,CSVDMVPGYTF,TGCAGCGTTGACATGGTTCCTGGCTACACCTTC
TRBJ2-1,TRBV5-1,NA,TRBD2,CVSKLAGGEQFF,TGCGTTAGCAAACTAGCGGGGGGTGAGCAGTTCTTC
TRBJ1-2,TRBV29-1,NA,TRBD1,CSVVRTGLDVGYTF,TGCAGCGTTGTCCGGACAGGGCTTGATGTTGGCTACACCTTC
TRBJ2-1,TRBV29-1,NA,NA,CSVDPKSYNGQFF,TGCAGCGTCGACCCAAAGTCCTACAATGGGCAGTTCTTC
TRBJ2-7,TRBV2,NA,NA,CASSDEGHRLYEQYF,TGTGCCAGCAGTGACGAGGGACACCGTTTATACGAGCAGTACTTC
TRBJ1-2,TRBV11-2,NA,NA,CASSLGGNYGYTF,TGTGCTAGCAGCTTAGGGGGGAATTATGGCTACACCTTC
TRBJ2-1,TRBV7-8,many,TRBD2,CASSRGLAGLNEQFF,TGTGCCAGCAGCCGAGGACTAGCGGGCCTCAATGAGCAGTTCTTC
TRBJ2-7,TRBV6-5,NA,NA,CASRIHGDISYEKYF,TGTGCCAGCAGGATACACGGGGACATCTCCTACGAGAAGTACTTC
TRBJ2-1,TRBV11-2,NA,NA,CASTPEYNEQSF,TGTGCCAGCACCCCGGAGTACAATGAGCAATCCTTC
TRBJ2-7,TRBV30,many,NA,CACTGSLDYEQYF,TGTGCCTGTACAGGGTCCCTGGACTACGAGCAGTACTTC
TRBJ2-3,TRBV7-8,many,NA,CASSAIPSTDTQYF,TGTGCCAGCAGCGCAATACCAAGCACAGATACGCAGTATTTT
TRBJ1-2,TRBV4-1,NA,TRBD1,CASSQDFVRDSSLVYTF,TGCGCCAGCAGCCAAGATTTTGTTCGGGACAGTTCCCTTGTCTACACCTTC
TRBJ1-5,TRBV11-2,few,NA,CASSLRGGRDRPQHF,TGTGCCAGCAGCCTTCGGGGGGGGAGGGATCGGCCCCAGCATTTT
TRBJ1-6,TRBV18,NA,TRBD1,CASSPVPGQSSYNSPLHF,TGTGCCAGCTCACCAGTTCCGGGACAGAGCTCCTATAATTCACCCCTCCACTTT
TRBJ2-7,TRBV28,many,NA,CASSLGAKLGEQYF,TGTGCCAGCAGTTTGGGAGCGAAACTCGGCGAGCAGTACTTC
TRBJ2-1,TRBV6-5,many,TRBD2,CASTPGLADNEQFF,TGTGCCAGCACCCCGGGACTAGCGGACAATGAGCAGTTCTTC
TRBJ2-7,TRBV6-5,NA,NA,CTSSFSYWRANIPYEQYF,TGTACCAGCAGTTTCTCGTACTGGCGGGCGAATATCCCCTACGAGCAATACTTC
TRBJ2-1,TRBV6-6,many,NA,CASSYLGNSPYNEQFF,TGTGCCAGCAGTTACCTCGGGAATTCCCCCTACAATGAGCAGTTCTTC
TRBJ2-3,TRBV5-5,NA,NA,CASSLGVDSSTDMQYF,TGTGCCAGCAGCTTGGGAGTGGACTCTAGCACAGATATGCAGTATTTT
TRBJ2-7,TRBV7-8,once,NA,CASSLWAVSYEQYF,TGTGCCAGCAGCTTATGGGCCGTGAGTTACGAGCAGTACTTC
TRBJ2-1,TRBV6-5,NA,TRBD2,CASTYGGTVAGNEQFF,TGTGCCAGCACTTACGGGGGGACGGTGGCGGGGAATGAGCAGTTCTTC
TRBJ2-5,TRBV6-1,NA,NA,CASRGHPQETQYF,TGTGCCAGCAGGGGACACCCCCAAGAGACCCAGTACTTC
TRBJ2-1,TRBV28,once,TRBD2,CVSSSRAGGSYNKQFF,TGTGTCAGCAGCTCTCGTGCGGGAGGTTCCTACAATAAGCAGTTCTTC